What follows are 29 T cell receptor beta chains derived from one specimen sequenced in a study of T cell responses to AZD1222 COVID-19 vaccine. The repertoire was sequenced with immunoSEQ multiplex PCR; TCRdb's copy has only in-frame clones and lacks some. The sample lists tens of thousands of clones, 88% occurring once. Specimen: peripheral blood, collected 28 days after the second AZD1222 dose. All receptors derive from an adult who received the AZD1222 COVID-19 vaccine.

This clone was detected only a few times. The genes are TRBV5-5 and TRBJ1-2, with 9 bases lining up with TRBD1. This CDR3 is built from 16 residues. Unmatched junction bases numbered 13, after V lost 5 bases and J lost 5 bases. Germline V gene data show CDR1 as SGHKS and CDR2 as YYEKEE (reference sequence). The CDR3 sequence is CASRPPGQGTGYGYTF. CDR3 sequence (DNA): TGTGCCAGCAGACCACCGGGACAGGGAACAGGGTATGGCTACACCTTC.

The chain carries TRBV7-3 and TRBJ2-3; TRBD1 is a possible D gene (5 bases). Trimming removed 2 bases from V and 0 bases from J, with 9 bases in between. Looked up from germline, CDR1 is SGHTA and CDR2 is FQGTGA. The CDR3 has 15 residues. DNA of the CDR3: TGTGCCAGCAGCTTACAGGGAAGTAGCACAGATACGCAGTATTTT. This encodes CASSLQGSSTDTQYF.

The V call is TRBV3-1 (or the pseudogene TRBV3-2), the J call TRBJ2-2; 11 nucleotides line up with TRBD2. The CDR3 length is 20 residues. Germline values: CDR1 LGHDT, CDR2 YNNKEL (reference sequence). V dropped 4 bases and J dropped 0; count of bases not matched to a gene: 13. The CDR3 loop is CASSLGLGLAVDANTGELFF. CDR3 DNA: TGTGCCAGCAGCCTCGGCTTGGGACTAGCGGTGGACGCGAACACCGGGGAGCTGTTTTTT.

The rearrangement joins TRBV7-2 to TRBJ2-5, with 7 bases that match TRBD1. V lost 5 bases to trimming and J lost 1 base; unmatched junction nucleotides: 4. The length of the CDR3 is 14 residues. Looked up from germline, CDR1 is SGHTA and CDR2 is FQGNSA. The CDR3 bases are TGTGCCAGCAGCCCAGGGACAGTCCAAGAGACCCAGTACTTC. It specifies CASSPGTVQETQYF.

About this clone itself: The sample contains more than one DNA sequence encoding this CDR3. This chain joins TRBV29-1 and TRBJ1-2; tentative D call: TRBD1 (5 bases). CDR3 length: 12 residues. Germline CDR1 reads SQVTM; CDR2 reads ANQGSEA. V dropped 2 bases and J dropped 3 bases, with 7 bases sitting between them. This chain's CDR3 is CSVERGDYGYTF. The CDR3 DNA reads TGCAGCGTTGAAAGGGGCGACTATGGCTACACCTTC.

The gene calls are TRBV7-8 and TRBJ1-1, with unresolved D. CDR1 SGHVS and CDR2 FQNEAQ come from the germline V gene. V was shortened by 4 bases and J by 9 bases, with 15 bases between the two germline ends. The CDR3 contains 13 residues. The CDR3: CASSSHQIPKAFF. CDR3 nucleotide sequence: TGTGCCAGCAGCTCACATCAAATTCCGAAAGCTTTCTTT.

This chain uses TRBV10-3 with TRBJ1-3, with D maybe TRBD1 (6 bases). The length of the CDR3 is 15 residues. Germline assignment: CDR1 ENHRY and CDR2 SYGVKD. V lost 5 bases and J 0 bases, leaving 11 bases between the germline ends. The CDR3 is CAISPGHGSGNTIYF. The CDR3 DNA follows: TGTGCCATCAGTCCGGGACATGGCTCTGGAAACACCATATATTTT.

The rearrangement uses TRBV5-6 and TRBJ1-2, with a weak D call TRBD1 (6 bases). This CDR3 has 14 residues. Germline V gene data show CDR1 as SGHDT and CDR2 as YYEEEE. V was trimmed by 4 bases and J by 7 bases, leaving 17 bases between them. This CDR3 reads CASSKQGFGGGYTF. As DNA, the CDR3 is TGTGCCAGCAGCAAACAGGGTTTTGGCGGTGGCTACACCTTC.

V usage is TRBV24-1 and J usage is TRBJ2-1; D perhaps matches TRBD1 (6 bases). The CDR3 loop spans 16 amino acids. Trimming cost V 3 bases and J 5 bases, with 16 bases left between them. The germline V gene has CDR1 KGHDR and CDR2 SFDVKD. The CDR3 sequence is CATSDLVQGGDNEQFF. CDR3 bases: TGTGCCACCAGTGATCTGGTACAGGGTGGCGACAATGAGCAGTTCTTC.

The rearrangement uses TRBV18 and TRBJ1-3; D remains ambiguous. Germline CDR1 KGHSH, CDR2 LQKENI. The CDR3 spans 13 residues. The ends were cut back, 8 bases at V and 1 base at J, with 9 bases in the middle. CDR3 in DNA: TGTGCCAGCACGGGAGGATCTGGAAACACCATATATTTT. It translates to CASTGGSGNTIYF. The variable domain in full, with the rest retrieved from reference TRBV18 and TRBJ1-3, is NAGVMQNPRHLVRRRGQEARLRCSPMKGHSHVYWYRQLPEEGLKFMVYLQKENIIDESGMPKERFSAEFPKEGPSILRIQQVVRGDSAAYFCASTGGSGNTIYFGEGSWLTVV.

This clone appeared once. The genes are TRBV6-2 or TRBV6-3 and TRBJ2-5, with D perhaps being TRBD1 or TRBD2 (5 bases each). The germline CDR1 and CDR2 sequences are MNHEY and SVGEGT. This CDR3 spans 14 amino acids. With 0 bases removed from V and 5 bases from J, the gap between germline ends came to 10 bases. CDR3 DNA sequence: TGTGCCAGCAGTTACTCTCCCTGGGGGGAGACCCAGTACTTC. Protein sequence: CASSYSPWGETQYF.

V gene TRBV9 combines with J gene TRBJ2-3, with unresolved D. The CDR3 runs 17 residues. Germline loops: CDR1 SGDLS, CDR2 YYNGEE. Trimming shortened V by 0 bases and J by 0 bases, and 14 bases separated the two germline ends. CDR3 sequence: CASSVGLRRPSTDTQYF. DNA for the CDR3: TGTGCCAGCAGCGTAGGTCTTCGACGGCCGAGCACAGATACGCAGTATTTT.

V usage is TRBV6-6 and J usage is TRBJ1-1; 7 bases line up with TRBD1. Germline CDR1 and CDR2: MNHNY and SVGAGI (reference sequence). V trimming: 3 bases; J trimming: 4 bases; junction bases outside the gene matches: 2. The CDR3 length is 13 residues. For the CDR3, the DNA is TGTGCCAGCAGTTATGGGACAGTCACTGAAGCTTTCTTT. This translates into CASSYGTVTEAFF.

The chain links TRBV5-6 to TRBJ2-3; TRBD2 agrees at 12 bases. The length of the CDR3 is 18 residues. V gave up 3 bases and J gave up 0 bases; unmatched junction bases: 8. The V gene's germline CDR1 is SGHDT and CDR2 YYEEEE. The CDR3 sequence: CASSWGLAGNPSTDTQYF. The CDR3 DNA sequence: TGTGCCAGCAGCTGGGGACTAGCGGGCAACCCTAGCACAGATACGCAGTATTTT.

In DNA form, the CDR3 reads TGCGCCAGCAGCCAGGGACTAGCGGGGCTAGTTGAGCAGTTCTTC. Its translation: CASSQGLAGLVEQFF. The J gene is TRBJ2-1, the V gene TRBV5-1, with 13 bases matching TRBD2. The V and J ends lost 4 bases and 9 bases, in that order; junction bases with no gene match: 7. The CDR3 totals 15 residues. Germline assignment: CDR1 SGHRS and CDR2 YFSETQ.

The genes are TRBV7-9 and TRBJ2-5; D uncertain. Trimming removed 1 base from V and 5 bases from J, with 5 bases in between. There are 12 residues in the CDR3. Germline CDR1 and CDR2: SEHNR and FQNEAQ (reference sequence). CDR3 DNA: TGTGCCAGCAGCTTAGTAGGGGAGACCCAGTACTTC. Translating gives CASSLVGETQYF.

V gene TRBV19 combines with J gene TRBJ1-2, with 7 bases lining up with TRBD1. V shed 5 bases and J 4 bases; nucleotides not matched to a gene: 16. The CDR3 loop spans 17 amino acids. CDR1 is LNHDA, CDR2 SQIVND, per germline (reference sequence). CDR3 region: CASSDYAGTGVGYGYTF. The CDR3 bases are TGTGCCAGTAGTGATTACGCCGGAACAGGGGTAGGCTATGGCTACACCTTC. The entire variable domain, with the rest obtained from reference TRBV19 and TRBJ1-2, is as follows: DGGITQSPKYLFRKEGQNVTLSCEQNLNHDAMYWYRQDPGQGLRLIYYSQIVNDFQKGDIAEGYSVSREKKESFPLTVTSAQKNPTAFYLCASSDYAGTGVGYGYTFGSGTRLTVV.

The chain couples TRBV5-1 to TRBJ2-5; maybe TRBD2 (6 bases). This CDR3 has 13 amino acids. V was clipped by 1 base and J by 5 bases, with 9 bases between them. Germline values: CDR1 SGHRS, CDR2 YFSETQ. The CDR3, as DNA: TGCGCCAGCAGCTTGTGGGACTCGGAGACCCAGTACTTC. Translation gives CASSLWDSETQYF.

The gene calls are TRBV6-5 and TRBJ2-7; 7 bases map to TRBD2. V was clipped by 2 bases and J by 3 bases; unmatched bases: 4. The CDR3 is made up of 14 amino acids. Germline values: CDR1 MNHEY, CDR2 SVGAGI. Here the CDR3 reads CASSYDGGIYEQYF. CDR3 nucleotides: TGTGCCAGCAGTTACGACGGGGGGATCTACGAGCAGTACTTC.

The V and J genes are TRBV6-2 or TRBV6-3 and TRBJ1-5; D uncertain. Trimming stripped 2 bases from V and 4 bases from J, with 9 bases between. The CDR3 consists of 14 residues. Per the germline V gene, CDR1 is MNHEY and CDR2 is SVGEGT. The CDR3 DNA reads as TGTGCCAGCAGTTACCCCCTCCCTAATCAGCCCCAGCATTTT. Protein product: CASSYPLPNQPQHF.

This clone was recorded a few times. The chain uses TRBV11-3 and TRBJ2-2; TRBD1 agrees at 9 bases. Trimming at V came to 5 bases and at J to 3 bases, leaving 7 bases not matched to a gene. CDR3 length: 16 residues. Germline CDR1 SGHNT, CDR2 YENEEA. The CDR3 DNA reads TGTGCCAGCAGCCTCGGGACAGGGACTTACACCGGGGAGCTGTTTTTT. Its translation is CASSLGTGTYTGELFF.

This rearrangement joins TRBV5-1 to TRBJ1-1, with D hard to call. CDR3 length equals 12 residues. Trimming shortened V by 1 base and J by 8 bases, and 9 bases separated the two germline ends. Per germline, CDR1 SGHRS and CDR2 YFSETQ. CDR3 loop: CASSLKVREAFF. CDR3 in DNA: TGCGCCAGCAGCTTGAAGGTTCGGGAAGCTTTCTTT.

This clone was observed a handful of times. This chain joins TRBV2 and TRBJ1-1; D gene ambiguous. CDR3 length: 12 residues. Per germline, CDR1 SNHLY and CDR2 FYNNEI. The V end lost 10 bases, the J end lost 6 bases, and 15 bases lay between the germline ends. CDR3: CATIMANPEAFF. DNA of the CDR3: TGTGCCACCATCATGGCCAACCCTGAAGCTTTCTTT.

The chain is built from TRBV27 and TRBJ2-1; D is perhaps TRBD1 (6 bases). Germline CDR1 reads MNHEY; CDR2 reads SMNVEV (reference sequence). The CDR3 consists of 14 residues. V lost 1 base to trimming and J lost 8 bases, with 12 bases between them. CDR3 in DNA: TGTGCCAGCAGTTTATTCGGAGACAGGTATGAGCAGTTCTTC. This encodes CASSLFGDRYEQFF.

This clone was counted a single time. V is TRBV27 and J is TRBJ1-4; no clear D gene. Trimming cost V 2 bases and J 0 bases, with 7 bases left between them. Germline V lookup: CDR1 MNHEY, CDR2 SMNVEV (reference sequence). The CDR3 is 15 amino acids. The CDR3, as DNA: TGTGCCAGCAGTTTAATCGGGACAACTAATGAAAAACTGTTTTTT. This codes for CASSLIGTTNEKLFF. Filled out from reference TRBV27 and TRBJ1-4, the complete variable domain reads EAQVTQNPRYLITVTGKKLTVTCSQNMNHEYMSWYRQDPGLGLRQIYYSMNVEVTDKGDVPEGYKVSRKEKRNFPLILESPSPNQTSLYFCASSLIGTTNEKLFFGSGTQLSVL.

This clone was recorded once. J is TRBJ1-1 and V is TRBV28; 8 nucleotides line up with TRBD1. Unmatched junction bases numbered 13, after V lost 2 bases and J lost 2 bases. Per the germline V gene, CDR1 is MDHEN and CDR2 is SYDVKM. The CDR3 contains 18 residues. The CDR3 sequence: CASSLDAALQGVNTEAFF. CDR3 sequence (DNA): TGTGCCAGCAGTTTAGATGCCGCCTTACAGGGGGTAAACACTGAAGCTTTCTTT.

V gene TRBV24-1 combines with J gene TRBJ2-7; 9 bases agree with TRBD1. The CDR3 runs 12 residues. Germline V gene sequence: CDR1 KGHDR, CDR2 SFDVKD. The V and J ends lost 9 bases and 2 bases, in that order; junction bases with no gene match: 1. The CDR3 DNA is TGTGCCACCGGGACAGGGACCTACGAGCAGTACTTC. It codes for CATGTGTYEQYF.

This clone has a handful of counts. V gene TRBV12-3 or TRBV12-4 combines with J gene TRBJ1-2, with no clear D. This CDR3 contains 13 residues. Trimming removed 3 bases from V and 8 bases from J, with 13 bases in between. DNA for the CDR3: TGTGCCAGCAGTTTTGATAGTCGGTGGGGCTACACCTTC. As protein: CASSFDSRWGYTF.

This chain joins TRBV3-1 (or the pseudogene TRBV3-2) and TRBJ1-3; D possibly corresponds to TRBD1 (5 bases). Per germline, CDR1 LGHDT and CDR2 YNNKEL (reference sequence). The germline V and J ends were trimmed by 0 bases and 4 bases, with 13 bases remaining between them. The CDR3 totals 16 residues. The CDR3 DNA is TGTGCCAGCAGCCAAGATCGGAGGGGCCGAGGAAACACCATATATTTT. It translates to CASSQDRRGRGNTIYF.